Detailed here is one TCR beta chain. Its antigen is still unknown. The data originate from a study of human T cells and chemical hapten exposure. Study-wide background: TCR yields differed between samples (mainly from small differences in pooled library volume).

The CDR3 runs to 13 residues. The ends were cut back, 7 bases at V and 0 bases at J, with 10 bases in the middle. Time point: healthy volunteer bleed at 6 weeks. Blood, whole and unfractionated, served as the source for total RNA extraction. Findings of the study overall: Sensitization with DPC brought no change to TCRs above 1 in 1000 in frequency.

TCRdb itself ran the RACE reads through MiXCR, one entry per CDR3 protein. The data contain more than 60,000 distinct CDR3 sequences, over 6.5% of them singletons. The TCR was taken from a male donor in good health. Some clones in this sample may be carry-over from other donors' samples. This chain links TRBV12-3 or TRBV12-4 with TRBJ2-7; D not resolved. The sequenced sample was whole blood. CDR3: CASTSVSSYEQYF. Here the CDR3 DNA reads TGTGCCAGCACCTCAGTTAGCTCCTACGAGCAGTACTTC.